These 17 T cell receptor beta chains originate from one sample sequenced in a study of shared clonotypes between healthy human individuals. The naive CD8 fraction comprised CD45RO-negative cells positively selected for CCR7 and excluded terminally differentiated effector memory CD45RA+ cells. Assay used: immunoSEQ multiplex PCR; TCRdb lists only in-frame clones, some missing. The sample gives around 2,000,000 clones, 85% to 95% of which show up once; more than 1.5% is in the top ten. Material: naive CD8+ T cells from PBMCs. The receptors shown here come from a man between 18 and 35 years old in good health. Some clones in this sample may be carry-over from other donors' samples.

V is TRBV30 and J is TRBJ2-3; D is unclear. The length of the CDR3 is 13 residues. CDR1 is GTSNPN and CDR2 is SVGIG in the germline V gene (reference sequence). V lost 2 bases to trimming and J lost 4 bases, with 10 bases between them. The CDR3 DNA is TGTGCCTGGAGTTTCGCGAATCCAGATACGCAGTATTTT. Its protein product is CAWSFANPDTQYF.

This chain joins TRBV28 and TRBJ2-7, with D unclear. Germline loops: CDR1 MDHEN, CDR2 SYDVKM. The CDR3 is made up of 13 amino acids. V gave up 5 bases and J gave up 3 bases, with 11 bases separating them. CDR3 sequence reads: CASSPSRYYEQYF. CDR3 nucleotide sequence: TGTGCCAGCAGTCCTTCTCGGTACTACGAGCAGTACTTC.

This clone was detected only once. The gene calls are TRBV7-9 and TRBJ1-2; no clear D gene. This CDR3 comprises 15 residues. Trimming pared 1 base from V and 0 bases from J, leaving 9 bases between. The germline V gene encodes CDR1 SEHNR and CDR2 FQNEAQ (reference sequence). DNA for the CDR3: TGTGCCAGCAGCTTAGATCGGTCTACTAACTATGGCTACACCTTC. Protein: CASSLDRSTNYGYTF.

CDR3: CASSFLPGTSHNEQFF. The CDR3 nucleotides are TGTGCCAGCAGCTTTTTACCCGGGACTAGCCACAATGAGCAGTTCTTC. The genes are TRBV27 and TRBJ2-1; 9 bases agree with TRBD2. Germline values: CDR1 MNHEY, CDR2 SMNVEV (reference sequence). Trimming at V came to 6 bases and at J to 5 bases, leaving 11 bases not matched to a gene. This CDR3 is 16 amino acids long.

The chain joins TRBV7-8 to TRBJ2-2, with TRBD1 identical over 8 bases. The V gene end was trimmed by 4 bases and the J gene end by 6 bases; junction bases not matched to a gene: 7. The germline CDR1 and CDR2 sequences are SGHVS and FQNEAQ. The CDR3 contains 15 residues. The CDR3 DNA reads as TGTGCCAGCAGCTCACGGACAGGGCAGGCCGGGGAGCTGTTTTTT. It yields the protein CASSSRTGQAGELFF.

About this clone: The sample contains more than one DNA sequence encoding this CDR3. The chain is built from TRBV14 and TRBJ2-2; no definite D call. In germline, CDR1 is SGHDN, CDR2 FVKESK. This CDR3 has 14 amino acids. Trimming stripped 1 base from V and 1 base from J, with 4 bases between. The CDR3 coding sequence is TGTGCCAGCAGCCAAGGAGTGAACACCGGGGAGCTGTTTTTT. As protein: CASSQGVNTGELFF.

The J gene is TRBJ2-7, the V gene TRBV4-1; D perhaps matches TRBD1 (5 bases). Germline V gene sequence: CDR1 MGHRA, CDR2 YSYEKL. This CDR3 contains 15 residues. The germline V and J ends were trimmed by 1 base and 6 bases, with 16 bases remaining between them. In DNA form, the CDR3 reads TGCGCCAGCAGCCAAGGCCAGGGTGAAAGGTCCGAGCAGTACTTC. Translating gives CASSQGQGERSEQYF.

The genes are TRBV28 and TRBJ1-5; no reliable D call. The CDR3 has 15 residues. Looked up from germline, CDR1 is MDHEN and CDR2 is SYDVKM. V shed 2 bases and J shed 3 bases, with 11 bases lying between them. CDR3 in amino acids: CASSLLARYNQPQHF. The CDR3 region has the DNA TGTGCCAGCAGTTTACTGGCCAGATACAATCAGCCCCAGCATTTT.

The chain is built from TRBV13 and TRBJ2-5, with 12 bases fitting TRBD2. Looked up from germline, CDR1 is PRHDT and CDR2 is FYEKMQ (reference sequence). This CDR3 has 18 amino acids. The V and J ends lost 5 bases and 2 bases, in that order; junction bases with no gene match: 12. CDR3 loop: CASSPPLAGGSWQETQYF. The CDR3 DNA sequence: TGTGCCAGCAGCCCACCCCTAGCGGGAGGGTCGTGGCAAGAGACCCAGTACTTC.

This sequence joins TRBV9 and TRBJ1-3; the D is unclear. CDR1 is SGDLS and CDR2 is YYNGEE in the germline V gene. Deletions cut 4 bases from V and 1 base from J, with 12 bases between. The CDR3 consists of 15 residues. For the CDR3, the DNA is TGTGCCAGCAGCACCGATTTCTTTTCTGGAAACACCATATATTTT. Protein sequence: CASSTDFFSGNTIYF.

About this clone itself: Other DNA sequences in this sample translate to the same CDR3. The CDR3, as DNA: TGTGCCAGCAGCTTAAGTGGGACAGGCTACGAGCAGTACTTC. It is translated as CASSLSGTGYEQYF. This sequence joins TRBV7-9 and TRBJ2-7; TRBD1 agrees at 8 bases. The germline V gene has CDR1 SEHNR and CDR2 FQNEAQ (reference sequence). The junction had 3 bases not matched to a gene; V was cut back by 2 bases and J by 3 bases. The CDR3 is 14 residues long.

V is TRBV6-6 and J is TRBJ1-3; D uncertain. The V gene's germline CDR1 is MNHNY and CDR2 SVGAGI (reference sequence). The CDR3 is 13 amino acids. The germline V and J ends were trimmed by 0 bases and 7 bases, with 7 bases remaining between them. The CDR3: CASSYSFGNTIYF. CDR3 nucleotide sequence: TGTGCCAGCAGTTACTCATTTGGGAACACCATATATTTT.

The genes are TRBV6-4 and TRBJ1-4; D is uncertain. Germline V gives CDR1 MRHNA, CDR2 SNTAGT. This CDR3 has 15 residues. Trimming removed 6 bases from V and 8 bases from J, with 19 bases in between. The CDR3 region is CASRASEGFSEKLFF. The CDR3 coding sequence is TGTGCCAGCAGGGCATCGGAGGGCTTTAGCGAAAAACTGTTTTTT.

The CDR3 DNA sequence: TGTGCCATCAGTGAGTCGAGGGGAATGGACCCTGAAGCTTTCTTT. Amino acid sequence: CAISESRGMDPEAFF. The genes are TRBV10-3 and TRBJ1-1; TRBD1 is a possible D gene (5 bases). Germline assignment: CDR1 ENHRY and CDR2 SYGVKD. The ends were cut back, 0 bases at V and 6 bases at J, with 14 bases in the middle. This CDR3 has 15 amino acids.

This sequence joins TRBV5-1 and TRBJ1-2; D is uncertain. The CDR3 is 14 residues long. The germline gives CDR1 SGHRS, CDR2 YFSETQ. Deletions cut 0 bases from V and 4 bases from J, with 10 bases between. DNA of the CDR3: TGCGCCAGCAGCTTGGGACGCGACGGCTATGGCTACACCTTC. This codes for CASSLGRDGYGYTF.

V usage is TRBV20-1 and J usage is TRBJ2-7; D perhaps matches TRBD1 (6 bases). From germline, CDR1 is DFQATT and CDR2 SNEGSKA (reference sequence). The CDR3 has 11 amino acids. V was clipped by 1 base and J by 9 bases, with 10 bases between them. This chain's CDR3 is CSARAEQGQYF. The CDR3 DNA follows: TGCAGTGCTAGAGCCGAACAGGGGCAGTACTTC.

The rearrangement joins TRBV7-8 to TRBJ2-3; the match to TRBD2 covers 16 bases. The CDR3 has 18 amino acids. Germline-derived CDR1 and CDR2 are SGHVS and FQNEAQ. V trimming: 5 bases; J trimming: 6 bases; junction bases outside the gene matches: 11. This CDR3 is CASSPKKGLAGGRDTQYF. The CDR3 DNA is TGTGCCAGCAGCCCAAAAAAGGGACTAGCGGGAGGGCGGGATACGCAGTATTTT.